The present entry profiles one T cell receptor beta chain with its context. Germline V gene lookup returns CDR1 SEHNR and CDR2 FQNEAQ (reference sequence). V lost 3 bases and J lost 7, with 3 bases in between. The CDR3 extends over 10 amino acids. These data originate in a study of blood T cell repertoires in COVID-19. Looking at the study overall: Donors in the United States, Italy and Spain gave samples during acute or convalescent COVID-19. Sources were T cells, B-cell-depleted T cells, or PBMCs; the material itself was cDNA or gDNA.

The data were produced by immunoSEQ multiplex PCR, yet TCRdb's version contains in-frame clones alone and is incomplete. Of about 50,000 clones in the sample, 75% to 85% are singletons; the top ten hold around 15%. This chain links TRBV7-9 with TRBJ1-1; D not resolved. The source is a middle-aged man with acute or convalescent COVID-19. Sequences were obtained from peripheral blood. The CDR3 DNA sequence: TGTGCCAGCAGCTTCGTTGAAGCTTTCTTT. Encoded protein: CASSFVEAFF.